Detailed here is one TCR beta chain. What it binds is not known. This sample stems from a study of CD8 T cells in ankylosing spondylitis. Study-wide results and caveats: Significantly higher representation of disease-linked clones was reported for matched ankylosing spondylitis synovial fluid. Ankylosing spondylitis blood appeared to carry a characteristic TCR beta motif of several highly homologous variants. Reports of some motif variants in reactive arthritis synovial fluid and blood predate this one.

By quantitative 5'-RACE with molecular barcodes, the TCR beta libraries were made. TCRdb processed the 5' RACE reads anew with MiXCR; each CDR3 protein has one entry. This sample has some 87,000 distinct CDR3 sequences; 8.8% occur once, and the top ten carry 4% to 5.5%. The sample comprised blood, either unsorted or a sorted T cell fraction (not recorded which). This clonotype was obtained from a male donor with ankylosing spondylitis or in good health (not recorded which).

The CDR3 DNA is TGTGCCAGCAGTCTCTTGCGATCAACCTACGAGCAGTACTTC. This encodes CASSLLRSTYEQYF. This sequence joins TRBV5-6 and TRBJ2-7; D call uncertain. CDR1 and CDR2 from the germline V gene are SGHDT and YYEEEE. Trimming pared 5 bases from V and 2 bases from J, leaving 14 bases between. The CDR3 is made up of 14 amino acids.